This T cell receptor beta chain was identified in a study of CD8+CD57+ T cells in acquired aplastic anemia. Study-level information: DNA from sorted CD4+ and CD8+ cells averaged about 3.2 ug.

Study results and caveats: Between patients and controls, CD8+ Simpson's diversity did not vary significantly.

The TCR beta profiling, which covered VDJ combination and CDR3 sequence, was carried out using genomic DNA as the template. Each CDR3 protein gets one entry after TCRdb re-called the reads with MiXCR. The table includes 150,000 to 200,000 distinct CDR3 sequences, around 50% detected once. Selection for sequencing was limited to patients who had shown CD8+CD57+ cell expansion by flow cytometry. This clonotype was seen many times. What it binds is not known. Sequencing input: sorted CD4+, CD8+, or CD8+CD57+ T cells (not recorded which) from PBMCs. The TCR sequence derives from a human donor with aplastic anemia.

This chain's CDR3 is CATQRGSGGPDTQYF. CDR3 bases: TGTGCCACCCAGCGAGGTAGCGGGGGCCCAGATACGCAGTATTTT. The V and J genes are TRBV24-1 and TRBJ2-3; 9 bases agree with TRBD2. Per the germline V gene, CDR1 is KGHDR and CDR2 is SFDVKD. J lost 4 bases, V lost 9 bases, and 10 bases had no gene match. The CDR3 runs 15 residues.